These 20 T cell receptor beta chains were all obtained from the same sample, sequenced in a study of cytomegalovirus exposure and HLA in healthy donors. Vbeta (60) and Jbeta (13) primers were used in the PCR. This table comes from immunoSEQ multiplex PCR, and its TCRdb copy is limited to in-frame clones, with some not included. The profile shows about 79,000 clones, around two thirds of them singletons. Material for sequencing was PBMCs. These receptors were obtained from a woman in her forties or fifties in good health and CMV-seropositive.

This chain uses TRBV7-8 with TRBJ1-5, with TRBD1 matching over 8 bases. V shed 7 bases and J 4 bases; nucleotides not matched to a gene: 6. The CDR3 extends over 14 amino acids. Germline lookup yields CDR1 SGHVS and CDR2 FQNEAQ. The CDR3 spells CASTQDRDNQPQHF. CDR3 in DNA: TGTGCCAGCACCCAGGACAGGGATAATCAGCCCCAGCATTTT.

The V gene is TRBV15, the J gene TRBJ1-6; TRBD1 matches 8 bases. J lost 2 bases, V lost 8 bases, and 5 bases had no gene match. The length of the CDR3 is 15 residues. Germline CDR1 reads LNHNV; CDR2 reads YYDKDF (reference sequence). CDR3 nucleotide sequence: TGTGCCACCGGGCCAGGGGGCACCTATAATTCACCCCTCCACTTT. It encodes CATGPGGTYNSPLHF.

This clone has a handful of counts. The CDR3 bases are TGTGCCAGCAGCAAAGACGGGGTTAGGACCGGGGAGCTGTTTTTT. Translation gives CASSKDGVRTGELFF. The V gene is TRBV9, the J gene TRBJ2-2, with TRBD2 as a possible D gene (5 bases). CDR1 is SGDLS and CDR2 is YYNGEE in the germline V gene. V was pared by 4 bases and J by 5 bases, with 15 bases between. CDR3 size: 15 residues.

This chain connects TRBV6-5 to TRBJ1-1; perhaps TRBD1 as D (5 bases). The CDR3 loop spans 15 amino acids. Germline lookup yields CDR1 MNHEY and CDR2 SVGAGI. V lost 6 bases and J lost 5, with 19 bases in between. The CDR3 bases are TGTGCCAGCAGGACTGCCGGGGGGGGTTTTACTGAAGCTTTCTTT. It yields the protein CASRTAGGGFTEAFF.

The chain uses TRBV19 and TRBJ2-1; possibly TRBD1 for D (7 bases). The germline gives CDR1 LNHDA, CDR2 SQIVND (reference sequence). The CDR3 extends over 14 amino acids. V gave up 7 bases and J gave up 4 bases, with 14 bases separating them. The CDR3 is CASKEEGAYNEQFF. The CDR3 coding sequence is TGTGCCAGTAAGGAGGAGGGGGCATACAATGAGCAGTTCTTC.

This clone turned up a few times. This rearrangement joins TRBV9 to TRBJ2-3, with 12 bases aligning to TRBD2. The CDR3 totals 16 residues. Germline V lookup: CDR1 SGDLS, CDR2 YYNGEE. Losses at the gene ends were 6 bases for V and 2 bases for J; bases not matched to a gene: 7. CDR3 nucleotides: TGTGCCAGCACCAGACTAGCGGGGGAGGTCACAGATACGCAGTATTTT. Translating gives CASTRLAGEVTDTQYF. The whole variable domain, filled in from reference TRBV9 and TRBJ2-3, reads DSGVTQTPKHLITATGQRVTLRCSPRSGDLSVYWYQQSLDQGLQFLIQYYNGEERAKGNILERFSAQQFPDLHSELNLSSLELGDSALYFCASTRLAGEVTDTQYFGPGTRLTVL.

The rearrangement uses TRBV5-1 and TRBJ1-6, with 7 bases fitting TRBD1. The germline CDR1 and CDR2 sequences are SGHRS and YFSETQ. The CDR3 spans 12 residues. J lost 13 bases, V lost 4 bases, and 5 bases had no gene match. The CDR3 reads CASSEGARPLHF. For the CDR3, the DNA is TGCGCCAGCAGCGAGGGGGCAAGGCCCCTCCACTTT.

This chain's CDR3 is CASRPGLAGGYEQYF. As DNA, the CDR3 is TGTGCCAGCAGACCGGGACTAGCGGGGGGCTACGAGCAGTACTTC. The chain recombines TRBV5-6 with TRBJ2-7; 15 positions match TRBD2. V lost 5 bases to trimming and J lost 3 bases; unmatched junction nucleotides: 3. The CDR3 is 15 residues long. Germline CDR1 reads SGHDT; CDR2 reads YYEEEE.

V is TRBV14 and J is TRBJ1-6; D is undetermined. V gave up 0 bases and J gave up 4 bases, with 7 bases separating them. This CDR3 is built from 15 residues. Germline CDR1 reads SGHDN; CDR2 reads FVKESK. DNA for the CDR3: TGTGCCAGCAGCCAAGAACAAATTTATAATTCACCCCTCCACTTT. Translated, it gives CASSQEQIYNSPLHF. The full variable domain, with the rest looked up from reference TRBV14 and TRBJ1-6, is EAGVTQFPSHSVIEKGQTVTLRCDPISGHDNLYWYRRVMGKEIKFLLHFVKESKQDESGMPNNRFLAERTGGTYSTLKVQPAELEDSGVYFCASSQEQIYNSPLHFGNGTRLTVT.

The chain couples TRBV2 to TRBJ2-5; D gene unclear. This CDR3 is built from 12 residues. The germline CDR1 and CDR2 sequences are SNHLY and FYNNEI. Trimming cost V 11 bases and J 5 bases, with 15 bases left between them. CDR3 amino acids: CAGHKRFETQYF. CDR3 bases: TGTGCCGGGCATAAAAGATTCGAGACCCAGTACTTC.

This clone has more than one count but fewer than ten. V is TRBV9 and J is TRBJ2-1, with 7 bases matching TRBD2. V shed 3 bases and J 5 bases; nucleotides not matched to a gene: 8. Germline V gives CDR1 SGDLS, CDR2 YYNGEE. CDR3 length: 15 amino acids. This CDR3 reads CASSAFGGKNNEQFF. The CDR3 DNA follows: TGTGCCAGCAGCGCGTTCGGGGGGAAAAACAATGAGCAGTTCTTC.

The chain has TRBV6-5 and TRBJ2-1; 8 bases fit TRBD2. V was clipped by 7 bases and J by 2 bases; unmatched bases: 7. The CDR3 has 15 residues. Germline assignment: CDR1 MNHEY and CDR2 SVGAGI. The CDR3 region has the DNA TGTGCCAGCACTCTCAGCGGGGGCCCCTACAATGAGCAGTTCTTC. It encodes CASTLSGGPYNEQFF.

The sample holds a few counts of this clone. This chain links TRBV5-1 with TRBJ2-2; TRBD2 matches 8 bases. The germline CDR1 and CDR2 sequences are SGHRS and YFSETQ. Trimming cost V 5 bases and J 6 bases; bases outside gene matches: 6. The CDR3 runs 14 residues. CDR3 amino acids: CASRLGLAAGELFF. CDR3 DNA: TGCGCCAGCAGGCTTGGACTAGCAGCCGGGGAGCTGTTTTTT.

This clone showed up just a few times. CDR3 DNA sequence: TGTGCCAGCAGATCACCGGGGGGGACTAATGAAAAACTGTTTTTT. Residues: CASRSPGGTNEKLFF. This chain joins TRBV13 and TRBJ1-4; perhaps TRBD1 as D (5 bases). The germline V gene encodes CDR1 PRHDT and CDR2 FYEKMQ (reference sequence). This CDR3 has 15 residues. Trimming shortened V by 6 bases and J by 2 bases, and 13 bases separated the two germline ends.

This sequence joins TRBV27 and TRBJ1-2; D gene ambiguous. Per the germline V gene, CDR1 is MNHEY and CDR2 is SMNVEV (reference sequence). V was cut by 8 bases and J by 8 bases, with 18 bases left in between. The CDR3 length is 13 residues. CDR3 residues: CASGEPRGYGYTF. The DNA for the CDR3 is TGTGCCAGCGGAGAACCTCGAGGGTACGGCTACACCTTC.

CDR3 DNA sequence: TGTGCCAGCAGTGAATTGCGGGGGGCCTACGAGCAGTACTTC. This codes for CASSELRGAYEQYF. The rearrangement uses TRBV6-1 and TRBJ2-7; TRBD2 agrees at 8 bases. V shed 2 bases and J 2 bases; nucleotides not matched to a gene: 2. The CDR3 runs 14 residues. Looked up from germline, CDR1 is MNHNS and CDR2 is SASEGT.

The rearrangement links TRBV6-1 to TRBJ1-2, with D possibly matching TRBD1 (6 bases). The CDR3 has 14 amino acids. V was trimmed by 6 bases and J by 8 bases, leaving 19 bases between them. Germline V CDR1 and CDR2: MNHNS, SASEGT. The CDR3 nucleotides read TGTGCCAGCAGCCCGATACAGGGCATATACGGCTACACCTTC. Protein product: CASSPIQGIYGYTF.

This rearrangement joins TRBV5-1 to TRBJ2-1; D call uncertain. This CDR3 region has 11 residues. The germline V and J ends were trimmed by 4 bases and 10 bases, with 9 bases remaining between them. CDR1 is SGHRS and CDR2 is YFSETQ in the germline V gene. Here the CDR3 reads CASSAHTEQFF. The CDR3 coding sequence is TGCGCCAGCAGCGCCCATACAGAGCAGTTCTTC.

The rearrangement joins TRBV25-1 to TRBJ1-4; D possibly corresponds to TRBD1 (6 bases). The germline V and J ends were trimmed by 0 bases and 7 bases, with 12 bases remaining between them. The CDR3 sequence is 15 residues long. Germline V gene sequence: CDR1 MGHDK, CDR2 SYGVNS. DNA of the CDR3: TGTGCCAGCAGTGAATATACAGGGCGGAGTGAAAAACTGTTTTTT. It encodes CASSEYTGRSEKLFF.

This chain links TRBV7-9 with TRBJ1-3; maybe TRBD1 (6 bases). The CDR3 length is 16 residues. Per the germline V gene, CDR1 is SEHNR and CDR2 is FQNEAQ (reference sequence). V was trimmed by 1 base and J by 2 bases, leaving 12 bases between them. CDR3 in DNA: TGTGCCAGCAGCTTAGGGACAGAGGGTCCTGGAAACACCATATATTTT. As protein: CASSLGTEGPGNTIYF.